This TCR beta chain was obtained from a study of T cell responses to AZD1222 COVID-19 vaccine. Study-level information: Researchers grouped second doses given at about 4 or about 12 weeks into one pool. Notes on the study in general: Among spike-specific TCRs, nearly half reportedly target unmutated variant regions. The study found Spike-specific TCR breadth and depth rose after two AZD1222 doses. The peak T cell response came first, and repertoires were sampled only after it.

This table comes from immunoSEQ multiplex PCR, and its TCRdb copy is limited to in-frame clones, with some not included. The repertoire holds about 170,000 clones, 90% seen once, with approximately 3% in the top ten. As for this clone: Its antigen is not identified.

CDR1 and CDR2 from the germline V gene are LNHDA and SQIVND (reference sequence). CDR3 length: 16 residues. V lost 2 bases to trimming and J lost 4 bases; unmatched junction nucleotides: 10. V and J are TRBV19 and TRBJ1-2; 7 bases fit TRBD1. The clonotype was recovered from an adult in good health. This sample comprised peripheral blood, obtained on day 0 of AZD1222 vaccination. As DNA, the CDR3 is TGTGCCAGTAGTATAAGAGGGGACAGACATTCCTATGGCTACACCTTC. It codes for CASSIRGDRHSYGYTF.